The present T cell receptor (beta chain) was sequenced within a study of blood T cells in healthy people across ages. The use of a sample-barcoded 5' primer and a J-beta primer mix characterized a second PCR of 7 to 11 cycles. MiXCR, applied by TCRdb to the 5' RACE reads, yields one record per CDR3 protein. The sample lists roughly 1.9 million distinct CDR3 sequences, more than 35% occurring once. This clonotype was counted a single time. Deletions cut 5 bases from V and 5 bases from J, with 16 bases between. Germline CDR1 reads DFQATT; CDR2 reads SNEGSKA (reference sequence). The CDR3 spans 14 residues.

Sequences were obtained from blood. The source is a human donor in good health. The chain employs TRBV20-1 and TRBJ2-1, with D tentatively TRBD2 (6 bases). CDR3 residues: CSAPGTPTNNEQFF. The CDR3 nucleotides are TGCAGTGCTCCCGGGACTCCAACCAACAATGAGCAGTTCTTC.